This T cell receptor beta chain was obtained from a study of cytomegalovirus exposure and HLA in healthy donors. Trimming cost V 9 bases and J 1 base, with 10 bases left between them. CDR1 is SNHLY, CDR2 FYNNEI, per germline. The CDR3 is 14 residues long. Method: immunoSEQ multiplex PCR; TCRdb's copy keeps in-frame clones and lacks some. The top ten hold around 2.1% of the sample, which has tens of thousands of clones, around 94% seen once. Comments on this clone: Antigen unknown.

General study findings and limits: The classifier was said to identify cytomegalovirus status with high specificity and sensitivity. The authors listed some 150 TCR beta chains as cytomegalovirus-associated.

Sequencing was carried out using PBMCs. The receptor comes from a woman between 18 and 30 years old in good health and CMV-seronegative. The V and J genes are TRBV2 and TRBJ2-6; a weak D match, TRBD1 (5 bases). The CDR3 reads CASRDRSGANVLTF. The CDR3 region has the DNA TGTGCCAGTCGCGACAGATCTGGGGCCAACGTCCTGACTTTC.